This T cell receptor (beta chain) was found in a study of CD4+ T cells in melanoma (dated 2022 in TCRdb). For context, the study as a whole: The study examined neoantigen-specific CD4+ T cells in human melanoma.

The library was obtained by the immunoSEQ multiplex PCR assay. This immuneACCESS table, as held by TCRdb, lists in-frame sequences with V and J called but not all clones. Of the missing ones, under half trace to an unresolved V gene in checked studies; the others have no known cause. A total of tens of thousands of clones appear in this sample, almost 70% of them only once. The top ten clonotypes cover 4.5% to 6% of the sample. The donors were people with melanoma. Study-wide findings and limitations: Diverse differentiation states were reported to be shown by neoantigen-specific CD4+ T cells in melanoma. Neoantigen-specific CD4+ T cells were reported to be correlated with the function of CD8+ T cells, macrophages and B cells.

Trimming costs V 2 bases and J 0 bases, and their ends lie 11 bases apart. Measured from the cysteine to the phenylalanine, the CDR3 is 15 residues long. The only DNA kept is the CDR3, 45 bases in frame from the first base. Via the germline V gene, CDR1 is SGHTA and CDR2 FQGTGA. Comment on this clone: It has no known antigen specificity. No much larger clone exists at a distance of one base, and base qualities are not known.

The V and J genes are TRBV7-3 and TRBJ2-7; too little of a D gene remains to name it. Sequenced sample: tumor tissue. The receptor was isolated from a human donor with melanoma. The base sequence is TGTGCCAGCAGCTTAGGGTTAGGAAGCTCCTACGAGCAGTACTTC. Translation gives CASSLGLGSSYEQYF.